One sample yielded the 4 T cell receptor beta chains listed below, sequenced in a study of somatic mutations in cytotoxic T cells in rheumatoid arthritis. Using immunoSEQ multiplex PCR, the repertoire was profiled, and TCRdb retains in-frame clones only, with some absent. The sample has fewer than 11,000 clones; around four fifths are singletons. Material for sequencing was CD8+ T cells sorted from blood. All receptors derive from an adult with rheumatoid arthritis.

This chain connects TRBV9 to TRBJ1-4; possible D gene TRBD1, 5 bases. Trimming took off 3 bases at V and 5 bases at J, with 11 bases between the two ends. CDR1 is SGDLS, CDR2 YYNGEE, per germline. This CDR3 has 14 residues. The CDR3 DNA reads TGTGCCAGCAGCGCGGGGCAGGAAAATGAAAAACTGTTTTTT. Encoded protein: CASSAGQENEKLFF.

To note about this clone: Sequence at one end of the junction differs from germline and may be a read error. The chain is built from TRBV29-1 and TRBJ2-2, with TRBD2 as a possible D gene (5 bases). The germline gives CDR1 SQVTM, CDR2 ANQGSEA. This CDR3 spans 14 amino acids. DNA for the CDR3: TGCAGCGTTGAAGCGGTGGGTCCTGCCGGGGAGCCGTTTTTT. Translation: CSVEAVGPAGEPFF.

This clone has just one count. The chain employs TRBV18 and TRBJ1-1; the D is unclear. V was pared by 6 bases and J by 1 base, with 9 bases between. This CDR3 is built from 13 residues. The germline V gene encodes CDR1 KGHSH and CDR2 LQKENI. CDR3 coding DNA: TGTGCCAGCTCCCCCGGTGGGAACACTGAAGCTTTCTTT. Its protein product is CASSPGGNTEAFF.

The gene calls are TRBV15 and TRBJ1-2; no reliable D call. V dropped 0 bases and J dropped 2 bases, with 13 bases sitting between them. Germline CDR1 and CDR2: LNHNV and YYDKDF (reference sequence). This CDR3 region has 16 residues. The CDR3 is CATSRDQARGNYGYTF. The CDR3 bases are TGTGCCACCAGCAGAGATCAGGCGCGGGGAAACTATGGCTACACCTTC.